This TCR beta chain is from a study of blood T cell repertoires in COVID-19. The data were produced by immunoSEQ multiplex PCR, yet TCRdb's version contains in-frame clones alone and is incomplete. This repertoire shows roughly 79,000 clones, about 87% found once; its top ten account for approximately 4.2%. The CDR3 sequence is 14 residues long. V lost 3 bases, J lost 10 bases, and 16 bases lay in between. Per the germline V gene, CDR1 is SGHTA and CDR2 is FQGTGA. The specimen was peripheral blood. The rearrangement links TRBV7-3 to TRBJ2-1; D possibly corresponds to TRBD2 (6 bases). The clonotype originates from a man aged 45-65 years with active COVID-19. The CDR3 DNA follows: TGTGCCAGCAGCTTGAATGGAGGCGGGATAGAGCAGTTCTTC. Translation gives CASSLNGGGIEQFF.